This T cell receptor (beta chain) stems from a study of blood T cell repertoires in COVID-19. Here immunoSEQ multiplex PCR was the method, and the copy in TCRdb shows in-frame clones only, minus some. In the table there are 250,000 to 350,000 clones, approximately 88% of which are singletons. This CDR3 is built from 14 residues. Germline assignment: CDR1 SNHLY and CDR2 FYNNEI. V shed 6 bases and J 8 bases; nucleotides not matched to a gene: 11. This receptor was taken from a woman in her fifties or sixties with active or convalescent COVID-19. The rearrangement joins TRBV2 to TRBJ1-2; 8 bases align to TRBD1. Sequences were obtained from peripheral blood. DNA of the CDR3: TGTGCCAGCAGCCCAGGACAGGGACCTGGGGGCTACACCTTC. Translating it yields CASSPGQGPGGYTF.